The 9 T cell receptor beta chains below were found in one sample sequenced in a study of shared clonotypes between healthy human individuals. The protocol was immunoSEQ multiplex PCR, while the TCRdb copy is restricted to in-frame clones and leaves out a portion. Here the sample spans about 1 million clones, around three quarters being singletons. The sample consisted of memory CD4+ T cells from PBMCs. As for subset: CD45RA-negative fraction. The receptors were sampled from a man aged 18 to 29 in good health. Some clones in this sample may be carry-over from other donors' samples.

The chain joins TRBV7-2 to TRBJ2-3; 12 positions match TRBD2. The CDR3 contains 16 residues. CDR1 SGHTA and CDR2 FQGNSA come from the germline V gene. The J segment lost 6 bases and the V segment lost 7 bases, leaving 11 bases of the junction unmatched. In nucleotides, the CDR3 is TGTGCCAGCACCTACCACCGGACTAGCGGGATTGATACGCAGTATTTT. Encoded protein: CASTYHRTSGIDTQYF.

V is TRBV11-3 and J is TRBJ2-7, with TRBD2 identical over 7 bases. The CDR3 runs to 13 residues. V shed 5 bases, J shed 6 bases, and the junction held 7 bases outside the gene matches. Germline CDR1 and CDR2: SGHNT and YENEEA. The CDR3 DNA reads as TGTGCCAGCAGCGATGGGACTATCCCCGAGCAGTACTTC. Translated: CASSDGTIPEQYF.

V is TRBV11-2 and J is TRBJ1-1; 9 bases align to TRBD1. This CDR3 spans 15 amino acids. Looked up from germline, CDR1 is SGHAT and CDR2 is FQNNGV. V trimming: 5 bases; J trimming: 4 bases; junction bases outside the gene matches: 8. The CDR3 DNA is TGTGCCAGCAGCATAGGGGACAGGGAGGGCACTGAAGCTTTCTTT. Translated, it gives CASSIGDREGTEAFF. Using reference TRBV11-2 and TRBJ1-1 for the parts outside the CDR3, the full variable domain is EAGVAQSPRYKIIEKRQSVAFWCNPISGHATLYWYQQILGQGPKLLIQFQNNGVVDDSQLPKDRFSAERLKGVDSTLKIQPAKLEDSAVYLCASSIGDREGTEAFFGQGTRLTVV.

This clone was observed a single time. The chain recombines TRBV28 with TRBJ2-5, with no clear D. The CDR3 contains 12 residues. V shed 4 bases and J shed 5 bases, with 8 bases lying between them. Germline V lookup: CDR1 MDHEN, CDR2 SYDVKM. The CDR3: CASSSRWETQYF. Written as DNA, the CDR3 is TGTGCCAGCAGTTCACGATGGGAGACCCAGTACTTC.

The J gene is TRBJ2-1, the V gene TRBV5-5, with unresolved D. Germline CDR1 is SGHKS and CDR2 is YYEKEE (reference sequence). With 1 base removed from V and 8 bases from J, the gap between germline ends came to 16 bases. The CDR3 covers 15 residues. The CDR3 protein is CASSLTATWYDEQFF. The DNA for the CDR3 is TGTGCCAGCAGCTTGACTGCGACATGGTACGATGAGCAGTTCTTC.

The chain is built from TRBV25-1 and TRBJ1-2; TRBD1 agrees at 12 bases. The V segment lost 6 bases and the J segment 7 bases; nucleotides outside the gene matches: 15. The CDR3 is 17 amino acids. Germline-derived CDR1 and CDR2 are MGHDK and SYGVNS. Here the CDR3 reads CASRQPPGTGGAGGYTF. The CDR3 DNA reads TGTGCCAGCAGGCAACCCCCAGGGACAGGGGGCGCGGGTGGCTACACCTTC.

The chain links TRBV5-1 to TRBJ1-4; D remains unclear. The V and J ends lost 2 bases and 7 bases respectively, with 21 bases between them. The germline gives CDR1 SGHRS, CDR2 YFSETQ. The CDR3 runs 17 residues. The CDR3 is CASSFRRESTSSEKLFF. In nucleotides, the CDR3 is TGCGCCAGCAGCTTCCGACGGGAAAGTACCTCTAGTGAAAAACTGTTTTTT.

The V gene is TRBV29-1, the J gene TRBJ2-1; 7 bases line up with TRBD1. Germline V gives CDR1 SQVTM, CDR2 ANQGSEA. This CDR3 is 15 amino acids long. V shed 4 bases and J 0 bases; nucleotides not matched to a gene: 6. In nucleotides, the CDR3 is TGCAGCGTTGGACCGACAGGGCTCTCCTACAATGAGCAGTTCTTC. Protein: CSVGPTGLSYNEQFF.

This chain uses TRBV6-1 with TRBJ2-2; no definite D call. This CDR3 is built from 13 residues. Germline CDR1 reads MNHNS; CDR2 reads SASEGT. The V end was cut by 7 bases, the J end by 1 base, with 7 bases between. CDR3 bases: TGTGCCAGCAAGAAGATGAACACCGGGGAGCTGTTTTTT. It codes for CASKKMNTGELFF.